The sequence of this T cell receptor (beta chain) was determined in a study of CD8+CD57+ T cells in acquired aplastic anemia. Study information: Healthy donor CD4+ cell samples had a mean of roughly 10 million reads.

TCR beta VDJ and CDR3 profiling used genomic DNA as template. TCRdb redid the calling of the reads with MiXCR, one entry per CDR3 protein. In the table there are about 400,000 distinct CDR3 sequences, 65% to 80% of which are singletons. Whole-study results and caveats: Patients were compared with controls for CD8+ Simpson's diversity, and no significant difference emerged. The same twenty-nine CD8+ CDR3 sequences occurred in patients and in controls.

The length of the CDR3 is 16 residues. V was clipped by 5 bases and J by 3 bases; unmatched bases: 11. CDR1 is MNHNY, CDR2 SVGAGI, per germline (reference sequence). On this clonotype: Its antigen is still unknown.

Sequenced: sorted CD4+, CD8+, or CD8+CD57+ T cells (not recorded which) from PBMCs. This TCR derives from a human donor in good health, serving as a control. The rearrangement joins TRBV6-6 to TRBJ2-7, with 9 bases lining up with TRBD1. CDR3 region: CASSPPGRDRVYEQYF. CDR3 bases: TGTGCCAGCAGTCCTCCGGGGAGGGACAGGGTCTACGAGCAGTACTTC.